A single sample gave rise to the 3 T cell receptor beta chains below, sequenced in a study of T-cell reconstitution after alpha-beta-depleted transplantation in children. Unique molecular identifiers tagged the TCRbeta library. TCRdb recomputed calls from the PCR reads with MiXCR, one row per CDR3 protein. Of a few hundred thousand distinct CDR3 sequences listed, about 9.4% are singletons. Sequencing was performed on PBMCs from the stem cell graft donor, taken from the stem cell graft. These receptor sequences come from a human donor who donated a stem cell graft to a child with acute lymphoblastic leukemia.

The sample holds a few counts of this clonotype. V and J are TRBV7-9 and TRBJ2-2; tentatively, D is TRBD2 (5 bases). The CDR3 sequence is 16 residues long. Germline assignment: CDR1 SEHNR and CDR2 FQNEAQ (reference sequence). V gave up 5 bases and J gave up 3 bases, with 16 bases separating them. CDR3 in DNA: TGTGCCAGCAGCCTCGGACTCTCTCGGGACACCGGGGAGCTGTTTTTT. The encoded protein is CASSLGLSRDTGELFF.

The rearrangement uses TRBV7-3 and TRBJ2-2, with 7 bases lining up with TRBD1. The CDR3 spans 16 residues. CDR1 and CDR2 from the germline V gene are SGHTA and FQGTGA. Germline trimming cut 5 bases from V and 1 base from J; bases unmatched to any gene: 7. The CDR3 coding sequence is TGTGCCAGCAGCCAGAGACAGGGCGGGAACACCGGGGAGCTGTTTTTT. It is translated as CASSQRQGGNTGELFF.

This clonotype has a count of ten or more. V usage is TRBV29-1 and J usage is TRBJ1-5; no definite D call. CDR3 length: 14 amino acids. Germline CDR1 reads SQVTM; CDR2 reads ANQGSEA. Trimming took off 6 bases at V and 0 bases at J, with 12 bases between the two ends. The CDR3: CSVRTGNSNQPQHF. The CDR3 region has the DNA TGCAGCGTCCGGACTGGGAATAGCAATCAGCCCCAGCATTTT.